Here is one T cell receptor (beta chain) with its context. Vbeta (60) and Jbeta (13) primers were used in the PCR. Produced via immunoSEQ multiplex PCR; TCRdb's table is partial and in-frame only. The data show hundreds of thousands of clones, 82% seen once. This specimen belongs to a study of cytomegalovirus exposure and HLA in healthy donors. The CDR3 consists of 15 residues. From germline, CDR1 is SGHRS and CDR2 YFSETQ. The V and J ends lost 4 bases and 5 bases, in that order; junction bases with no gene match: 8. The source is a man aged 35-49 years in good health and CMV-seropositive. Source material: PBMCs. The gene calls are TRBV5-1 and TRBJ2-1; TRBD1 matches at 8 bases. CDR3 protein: CASSLIGQGNNEQFF. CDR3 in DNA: TGCGCCAGCAGCCTCATTGGACAGGGAAACAATGAGCAGTTCTTC. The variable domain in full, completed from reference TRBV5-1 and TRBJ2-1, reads KAGVTQTPRYLIKTRGQQVTLSCSPISGHRSVSWYQQTPGQGLQFLFEYFSETQRNKGNFPGRFSGRQFSNSRSEMNVSTLELGDSALYLCASSLIGQGNNEQFFGPGTRLTVL.